The rows below give T cell receptor beta chains drawn from one sample of a study of spatial heterogeneity in lung cancer. MiXCR was run by TCRdb on the 5' RACE reads, yielding one entry per CDR3 protein. The sample includes about 2,300 distinct CDR3 sequences, roughly an eighth seen only once; the top ten take 9% to 10%. This sample comprised lung tumor tissue, obtained at surgery. The receptors derive from a male donor with early-stage non-small cell lung cancer. CDR3s include the opening cysteine and the closing phenylalanine or tryptophan. Each record gives: V gene, CDR3 protein.

TRBV11-3 | CASSKYRGPQETQYF
TRBV5-1 | CASSFGSGTSGNTIYF
TRBV4-1 | CASRGQAGQPQHF
TRBV27 | CASKQLNQPQHF
TRBV6-2/TRBV6-3 | CASTNAAWRETQYF
TRBV20-1 | CSARLAGLPQDTQYF
TRBV6-5 | CASSPQGYEQYF
TRBV7-2 | CASTTGGHEQFF
TRBV7-8 | CASSLVSPRYNEQFF
TRBV2 | CASQSRVYGTNEQFF